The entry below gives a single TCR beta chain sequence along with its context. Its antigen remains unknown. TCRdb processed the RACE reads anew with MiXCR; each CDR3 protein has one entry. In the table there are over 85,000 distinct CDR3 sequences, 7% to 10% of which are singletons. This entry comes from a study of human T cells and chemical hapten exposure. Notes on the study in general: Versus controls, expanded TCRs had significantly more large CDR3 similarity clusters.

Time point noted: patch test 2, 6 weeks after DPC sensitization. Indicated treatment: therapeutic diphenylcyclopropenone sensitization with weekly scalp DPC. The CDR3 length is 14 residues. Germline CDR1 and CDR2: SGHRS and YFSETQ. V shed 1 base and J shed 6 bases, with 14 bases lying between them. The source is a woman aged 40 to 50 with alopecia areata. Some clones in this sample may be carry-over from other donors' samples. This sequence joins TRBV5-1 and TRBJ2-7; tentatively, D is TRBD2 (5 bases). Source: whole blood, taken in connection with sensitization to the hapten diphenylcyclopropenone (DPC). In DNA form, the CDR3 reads TGCGCCAGCAGCTTGTTTATTAGCGCTCCCGAGCAGTACTTC. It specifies CASSLFISAPEQYF.